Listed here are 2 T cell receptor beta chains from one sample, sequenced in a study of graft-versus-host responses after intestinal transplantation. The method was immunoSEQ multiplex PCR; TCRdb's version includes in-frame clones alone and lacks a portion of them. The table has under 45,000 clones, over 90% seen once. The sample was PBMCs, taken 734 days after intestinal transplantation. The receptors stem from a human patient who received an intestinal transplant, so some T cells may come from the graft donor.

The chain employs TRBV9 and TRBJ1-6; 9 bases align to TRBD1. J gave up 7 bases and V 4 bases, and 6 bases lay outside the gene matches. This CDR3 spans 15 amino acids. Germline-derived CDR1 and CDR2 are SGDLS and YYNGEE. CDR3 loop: CASSPTGGANSPLHF. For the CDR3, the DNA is TGTGCCAGCAGCCCAACAGGGGGCGCGAATTCACCCCTCCACTTT.

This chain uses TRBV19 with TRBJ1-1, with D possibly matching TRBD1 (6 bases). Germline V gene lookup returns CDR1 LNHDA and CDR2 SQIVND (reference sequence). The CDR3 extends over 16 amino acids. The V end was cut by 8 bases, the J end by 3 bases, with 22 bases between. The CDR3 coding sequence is TGTGCCAGTTATGGGGGCACCCGAACGGACGACACTGAAGCTTTCTTT. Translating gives CASYGGTRTDDTEAFF.